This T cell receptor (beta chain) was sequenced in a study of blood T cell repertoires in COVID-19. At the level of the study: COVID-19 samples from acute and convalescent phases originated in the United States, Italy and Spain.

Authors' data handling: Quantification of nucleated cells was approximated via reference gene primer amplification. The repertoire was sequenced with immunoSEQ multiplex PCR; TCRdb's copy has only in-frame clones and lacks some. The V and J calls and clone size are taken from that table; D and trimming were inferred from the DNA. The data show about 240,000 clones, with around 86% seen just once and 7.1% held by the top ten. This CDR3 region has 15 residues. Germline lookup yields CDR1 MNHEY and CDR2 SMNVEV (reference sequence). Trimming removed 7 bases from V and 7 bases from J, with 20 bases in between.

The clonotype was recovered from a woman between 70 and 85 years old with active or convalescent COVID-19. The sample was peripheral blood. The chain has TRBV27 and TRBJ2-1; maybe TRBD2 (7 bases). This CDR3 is CASTSARGAENEQFF. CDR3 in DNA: TGTGCCAGCACCTCGGCCCGGGGGGCCGAGAATGAGCAGTTCTTC.